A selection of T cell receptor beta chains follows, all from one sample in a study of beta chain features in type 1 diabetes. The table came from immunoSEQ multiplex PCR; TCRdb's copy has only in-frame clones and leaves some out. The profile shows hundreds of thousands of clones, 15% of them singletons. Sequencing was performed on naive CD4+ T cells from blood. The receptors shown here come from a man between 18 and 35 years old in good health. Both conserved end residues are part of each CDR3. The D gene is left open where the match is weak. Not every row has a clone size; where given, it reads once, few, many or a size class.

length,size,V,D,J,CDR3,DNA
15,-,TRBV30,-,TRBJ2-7,CAWSPGPQGSYEQYF,TGTGCCTGGAGCCCCGGGCCACAAGGCTCCTACGAGCAGTACTTC
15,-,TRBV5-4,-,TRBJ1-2,CASSLEGRVKNGYTF,TGTGCCAGCAGCTTGGAAGGCAGGGTGAAGAATGGCTACACCTTC
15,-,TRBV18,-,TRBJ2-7,CASSPQVGATYEQYF,TGTGCCAGCTCACCACAAGTAGGGGCCACCTACGAGCAGTACTTC
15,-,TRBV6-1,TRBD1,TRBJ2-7,CASSVGTGASYEQYF,TGTGCCAGCAGTGTAGGGACAGGCGCCTCCTACGAGCAGTACTTC
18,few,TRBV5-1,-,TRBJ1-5,CASSLEGRGGKGNQPQHF,TGCGCCAGCAGCTTGGAGGGTCGCGGGGGCAAGGGCAATCAGCCCCAGCATTTT
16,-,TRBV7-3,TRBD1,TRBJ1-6,CASSYGQGANNSPLHF,TGTGCCAGCAGCTACGGACAGGGGGCCAATAATTCACCCCTCCACTTT
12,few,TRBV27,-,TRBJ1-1,CASSTEGTEAFF,TGTGCCAGCAGTACCGAGGGGACTGAAGCTTTCTTT
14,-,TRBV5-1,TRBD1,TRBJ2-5,CASSGQGARETQYF,TGCGCCAGCTCTGGACAGGGGGCGAGAGAGACCCAGTACTTC
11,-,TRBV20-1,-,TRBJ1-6,CSVRIGSPLHF,TGCAGTGTAAGAATCGGTTCACCCCTCCACTTT
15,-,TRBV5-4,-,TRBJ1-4,CASSRQSATNEKLFF,TGTGCCAGCAGCCGACAAAGTGCAACTAATGAAAAACTGTTTTTT
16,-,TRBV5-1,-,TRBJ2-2,CASSLDARKDTGELFF,TGCGCCAGCAGCTTGGATGCCAGGAAGGACACCGGGGAGCTGTTTTTT
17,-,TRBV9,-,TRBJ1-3,CASSPRPIAGPGNTIYF,TGTGCCAGCAGCCCCAGACCCATAGCAGGACCTGGAAACACCATATATTTT
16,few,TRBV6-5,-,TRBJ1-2,CASSYQGLDGVDGYTF,TGTGCCAGCAGTTACCAAGGCCTGGACGGGGTGGATGGCTACACCTTC
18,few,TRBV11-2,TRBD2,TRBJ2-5,CASSLVTGTRSLMETQYF,TGTGCCAGCAGCTTAGTTACCGGGACTAGAAGCCTAATGGAGACCCAGTACTTC
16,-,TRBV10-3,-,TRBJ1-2,CAIRDKGTDPMRGYTF,TGTGCCATCAGGGACAAAGGGACGGACCCTATGCGTGGCTACACCTTC
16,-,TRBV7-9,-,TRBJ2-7,CASSLLTGPSSYEQYF,TGTGCCAGCAGCTTACTTACGGGGCCTAGCTCCTACGAGCAGTACTTC
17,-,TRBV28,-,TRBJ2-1,CASSLPAAGSSYNEQFF,TGTGCCAGCAGTTTACCAGCGGCCGGTAGCTCCTACAATGAGCAGTTCTTC
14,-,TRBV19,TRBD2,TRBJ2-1,CASSRLAGPLEMFF,TGTGCCAGTAGTAGACTAGCGGGACCTCTCGAGATGTTCTTC
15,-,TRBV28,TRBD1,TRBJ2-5,CASSTPGQGQETQYF,TGTGCCAGCAGTACACCGGGACAGGGGCAAGAGACCCAGTACTTC
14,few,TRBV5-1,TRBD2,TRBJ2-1,CASSRTSGGNEQFF,TGCGCCAGCAGCCGGACTAGCGGGGGTAATGAGCAGTTCTTC
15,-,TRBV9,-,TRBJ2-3,CASSVVLGPTDTQYF,TGTGCCAGCAGCGTAGTGCTCGGCCCCACAGATACGCAGTATTTT
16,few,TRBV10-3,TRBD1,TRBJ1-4,CASSYSGTATNEKLFF,TGTGCCAGCAGTTACTCAGGGACAGCAACTAATGAAAAACTGTTTTTT
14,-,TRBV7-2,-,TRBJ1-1,CASSLGRTNTEAFF,TGTGCCAGCAGCCTAGGACGGACGAACACTGAAGCTTTCTTT
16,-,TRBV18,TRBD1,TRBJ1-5,CASSLSGTDTFEPQHF,TGTGCCAGCTCACTCTCCGGGACAGACACTTTTGAGCCCCAGCATTTT
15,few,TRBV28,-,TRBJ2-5,CASSFPPFGQETQYF,TGTGCCAGCAGTTTCCCTCCTTTTGGCCAAGAGACCCAGTACTTC
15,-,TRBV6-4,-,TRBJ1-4,CASSRTASTNEKLFF,TGTGCCAGCAGTAGGACAGCGTCAACTAATGAAAAACTGTTTTTT
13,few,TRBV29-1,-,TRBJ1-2,CSVPRPGNYGYTF,TGCAGCGTCCCCAGGCCCGGGAACTATGGCTACACCTTC
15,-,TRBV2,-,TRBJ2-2,CASSVYARGTGELFF,TGTGCCAGCAGTGTGTACGCCAGAGGCACCGGGGAGCTGTTTTTT
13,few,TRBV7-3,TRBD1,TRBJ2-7,CASSSGTGGEQYF,TGTGCCAGCAGCTCCGGGACAGGGGGCGAGCAGTACTTC
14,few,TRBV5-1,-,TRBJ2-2,CASSSGPPAGELFF,TGCGCCAGCAGCAGTGGACCCCCCGCCGGGGAGCTGTTTTTT
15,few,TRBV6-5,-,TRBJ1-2,CASSYSKGQPYGYTF,TGTGCCAGCAGTTACTCTAAAGGACAGCCCTATGGCTACACCTTC
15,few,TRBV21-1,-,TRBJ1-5,CASSKEGGSNQPQHF,TGTGCCAGCAGCAAAGAGGGGGGAAGCAATCAGCCCCAGCATTTT
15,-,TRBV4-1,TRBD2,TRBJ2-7,CASSPSGRRSYEQYF,TGCGCCAGCAGCCCGAGCGGGAGGCGTTCCTACGAGCAGTACTTC
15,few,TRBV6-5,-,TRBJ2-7,CASSYSPGSSYEQYF,TGTGCCAGCAGTTACTCACCAGGGTCCTCCTACGAGCAGTACTTC
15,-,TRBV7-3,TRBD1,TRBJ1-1,CASSLTGTVGTEAFF,TGTGCCAGCAGCTTAACGGGGACAGTAGGTACTGAAGCTTTCTTT
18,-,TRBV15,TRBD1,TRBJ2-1,CATKGQGPPRGPYNEQFF,TGTGCCACCAAGGGACAGGGACCTCCCCGGGGCCCTTACAATGAGCAGTTCTTC
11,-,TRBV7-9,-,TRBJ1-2,CASSLLYGYTF,TGTGCCAGCAGCTTACTATATGGCTACACCTTC
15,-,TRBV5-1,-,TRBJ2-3,CASRPLRWGTDTQYF,TGCGCCAGCAGACCTCTAAGGTGGGGCACAGATACGCAGTATTTT
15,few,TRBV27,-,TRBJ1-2,CASSSVATGFDGYTF,TGTGCCAGCAGTTCGGTTGCCACAGGGTTCGATGGCTACACCTTC
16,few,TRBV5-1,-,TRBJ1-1,CASSRRFFDSGTEAFF,TGCGCCAGCAGCCGACGGTTTTTTGACAGTGGCACTGAAGCTTTCTTT
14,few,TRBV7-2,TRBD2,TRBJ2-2,CASNIAGGTGELFF,TGTGCCAGCAACATAGCGGGAGGAACCGGGGAGCTGTTTTTT
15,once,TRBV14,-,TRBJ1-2,CASSSIGSYNYGYTF,TGTGCCAGCAGTTCAATCGGCTCCTATAACTATGGCTACACCTTC